These T cell receptor beta chains were read from a single sample in a study of breast tumors, draining lymph nodes, adjacent tissues. TCRdb called the multiplex PCR reads again in MiXCR, with one record for every CDR3 protein. The sample includes 50,000 to 55,000 distinct CDR3 sequences, around 40% seen only once; the top ten take roughly a tenth. The sample comprised breast tumor tissue. The receptor source for this set is a female donor with breast cancer. Some clones in this sample may be carry-over from other donors' samples. The CDR3 runs from the conserved cysteine through the conserved F or W. Fields, in order: J gene, CDR3 length, clone size, V gene, D gene, CDR3 DNA, CDR3 protein. A D gene is named only where the DNA matches it firmly. A row's size may be missing; if present it is once, few, many or a size class.

TRBJ1-6	13	many	TRBV10-2	.	TGCGCCAGCAGTGAGGATGCGCGGTCACCCCTCCACTTT	CASSEDARSPLHF
TRBJ1-5	19	.	TRBV10-3	.	TGTGCCACCTACCCCGGGAAAGGACCGGGGGGGTATAGCAATCAGCCCCAGCATTTT	CATYPGKGPGGYSNQPQHF
TRBJ2-1	15	.	TRBV6-6	TRBD2	TGTGCCAGCAACCAGATCGAGCGGGAGGGCCTGGACCGGTTCTTC	CASNQIEREGLDRFF
TRBJ1-6	14	many	TRBV27	.	TGTGCCAGCAAGCCAGGGGTGTTTAATTCACCCCTCCACTTT	CASKPGVFNSPLHF
TRBJ1-2	19	.	TRBV9	.	.	CDSSFYICSAREAARGYTF
TRBJ1-6	14	many	TRBV19	.	TGTGCCAGTACCCCCTGGGGATTTGGTTCACCCCTCCACTTT	CASTPWGFGSPLHF
TRBJ2-7	14	.	TRBV9	TRBD2	TGTGCCAGCAGCGTAGGTTTCAGGGACTACGAGCAGTCCTTC	CASSVGFRDYEQSF
TRBJ1-3	18	many	TRBV28	.	TGTGCCAGCATTGGGAGGGCACTTAAGACCGGCTCTGGAAACACCATATATTTT	CASIGRALKTGSGNTIYF
TRBJ2-1	14	many	TRBV2	TRBD2	TGTGCCAGCAGTACCCGGGGGAGGGGCAATGAGCAGTTCTTC	CASSTRGRGNEQFF
TRBJ2-1	15	.	TRBV5-1	TRBD1	TGCGCCAGCAGCTCGCGACAGGGGGAGAGGAATGAGCAGTTCTTC	CASSSRQGERNEQFF
TRBJ2-6	14	medium-sized	TRBV9	.	TGTGCCAGCAGCCCCGACTCTGGGGCCAACGTCCTGACTTTC	CASSPDSGANVLTF
TRBJ2-1	16	.	TRBV5-1	.	TGCGCCAGCAGCTCTCTTCGGTTGGACACCGCCAATGAGCAGTTCTTC	CASSSLRLDTANEQFF
TRBJ2-5	14	many	TRBV5-8	.	TGTGCCAGCAGCTTGGGAAGCGGCCAAGAGACCCAGTACTTC	CASSLGSGQETQYF
TRBJ1-4	15	many	TRBV19	.	TGTGCCAGTAGTATGCAGGGTACGGCTTTTGAAAAACTGTTTTTT	CASSMQGTAFEKLFF
TRBJ1-5	14	many	TRBV19	.	TGTGCCAGCACTCACGGGGCCGGACATCAGCCCCAGCATTTT	CASTHGAGHQPQHF
TRBJ2-1	14	.	TRBV10-3	.	TGTGCCATCAGAGCGACTAGTCTTGACGATGAGCAGTTCTTC	CAIRATSLDDEQFF
TRBJ2-1	15	.	TRBV11-2	TRBD2	TGTGCCAGCAGGGATAATCGCGGGGGGAACAATGAGCAGTTCTTC	CASRDNRGGNNEQFF
TRBJ1-5	12	.	TRBV6-2/TRBV6-3	TRBD1	TGTGCCAGCAGGACAGGGAATCAGCCCCAGCATTTT	CASRTGNQPQHF
TRBJ2-1	12	.	TRBV29-1	.	TGCAGCGTCCGGGGGCGGGACAATGAGCAGTTCTTC	CSVRGRDNEQFF
TRBJ1-4	14	many	TRBV19	.	TGTGCCAGTAGTAGAGGCAGGGGAGACGAAAAACTGTTTTTT	CASSRGRGDEKLFF
TRBJ1-2	15	.	TRBV7-8	.	TGTGCCAGCAGCTTAGCAGGGGGAGGGGAGTATGGCTACACCTTC	CASSLAGGGEYGYTF
TRBJ1-4	14	.	TRBV10-3	.	TGTGTCATCAGTGATGGGACCTATAATGAGAAACTGTTTTTT	CVISDGTYNEKLFF
TRBJ2-5	14	many	TRBV6-2/TRBV6-3	TRBD1	TGTGCCAGCAGTCCGGAAGGGGGCGCTGAGACCCAGTACTTC	CASSPEGGAETQYF
TRBJ2-7	15	.	TRBV4-1	TRBD2	TGCGCCAGCAGCCACCTGGCGGGAGGGAACTACGAGCAGTACTTC	CASSHLAGGNYEQYF
TRBJ2-1	14	many	TRBV24-1	TRBD2	TGTGCCACCAGTGACCCGGGACTAGCGAATGAGCAGTTCTTC	CATSDPGLANEQFF
TRBJ1-1	11	few	TRBV20-1	.	TGCAGTGCTAAGAGGAACACTGAAGCTTTCTTT	CSAKRNTEAFF
TRBJ1-1	13	.	TRBV16	.	TGTGCCAGCAGTCAACTGCAGGGGACTGAAGCTTTCTTT	CASSQLQGTEAFF
TRBJ2-7	14	once	TRBV14	.	TGTGCCAGCAGCCAAGTTTCGCGAAGCAACGAGCAGTACTTC	CASSQVSRSNEQYF
TRBJ2-1	13	many	TRBV5-1	.	TGCGCCAGCAGCTACGGACAGTACAATGAGCAGTTCTTC	CASSYGQYNEQFF
TRBJ1-1	13	few	TRBV7-3	.	TGTGCCAGCAGCACATCCTTTAACACTGAAGCTTTCTTT	CASSTSFNTEAFF
TRBJ1-2	15	many	TRBV7-2	.	TGTGCCAGCAGCGCCTTTAGTGGGGCTCCCTATGGCTACACCTTC	CASSAFSGAPYGYTF
TRBJ1-6	15	.	TRBV25-1	TRBD1	TGTGCCAGCGGAGGGACAGGGAGGGCAAATTCACCCCTCCACTTT	CASGGTGRANSPLHF
TRBJ1-2	18	many	TRBV4-2	TRBD1	TGTGCCAGCAGCCAAGATGCAACAGGGGGCGGCACGAGCTATGGCTACACCTTC	CASSQDATGGGTSYGYTF
TRBJ2-3	18	.	TRBV28	TRBD2	TGTGCCAGCAGTTTCCGTAGCGGGAGGGGGAGGGGCACAGATACGCAGTATTTT	CASSFRSGRGRGTDTQYF
TRBJ1-2	15	.	TRBV27	.	TGTGCCAGCAGATCTAGCGGGACGGACCCCGATGGCTACACCTTC	CASRSSGTDPDGYTF
TRBJ2-2	14	.	TRBV6-1	.	TGTGCCAGCAGACAGGGTAGGACCACCGGGGAGCTGTTTTTT	CASRQGRTTGELFF
TRBJ2-1	16	.	TRBV7-2	TRBD2	TGTGCCAGCAGCCCCGGGACTAGCGGGCAAGGGAATGAGCAGTTCTTC	CASSPGTSGQGNEQFF
TRBJ2-7	11	few	TRBV20-1	.	TGCAGTGCCCGAACTACCTGCGAGCAGTCCTTC	CSARTTCEQSF
TRBJ1-2	14	many	TRBV6-6	.	TGTGCCAGCAGACCGTCGGTGCGAGATAGTGGCTACACCTTC	CASRPSVRDSGYTF
TRBJ1-4	16	.	TRBV29-1	.	TGCAGCGTTGCTCTGGGAACCCACGTCAATAATGAAAAACTGTTTTTT	CSVALGTHVNNEKLFF
TRBJ1-1	13	many	TRBV19	.	TGTGCCAGTAGGGGCAGTCTAGGCACTGAAGCTTTCTTT	CASRGSLGTEAFF
TRBJ2-5	15	.	TRBV6-5	.	TGTGCCAGCAGTTCTAGGGACATCAGGGGTGGGTCCCAGTACTTC	CASSSRDIRGGSQYF
TRBJ2-1	15	.	TRBV20-1	TRBD2	TGCAGTGCCATCATAGCGGGAGGTTCGGCCAATGAGCAGTTCTTC	CSAIIAGGSANEQFF